The T cell receptor (beta chain) under discussion was sequenced for a study of OX40 agonist ivuxolimab in advanced cancers. About the study: People in dose escalation had one of these cancers: hepatocellular carcinoma, melanoma, renal cell or head and neck cancer. Partial responses were achieved by three patients, of whom one had hepatocellular carcinoma and two had cutaneous melanoma. Study results and caveats: No determination was made of the antigen specificity of the expanded peripheral T cells. CD8+ T cells showed, on average, more clonal expansion than CD4+ cells.

Using immunoSEQ multiplex PCR, the repertoire was profiled, and TCRdb retains in-frame clones only, with some absent. Among about 42,000 clones listed, around 84% were seen once. Worth noting for this clone: The antigen remains undetermined.

Looked up from germline, CDR1 is SEHNR and CDR2 is FQNEAQ (reference sequence). The V segment lost 5 bases and the J segment 3 bases; nucleotides outside the gene matches: 4. The CDR3 has 14 residues. The gene calls are TRBV7-9 and TRBJ1-1, with 9 bases aligning to TRBD1. The specimen was CD4+ or CD8+ T cells sorted from blood, collected in a trial of the OX40 agonist ivuxolimab. This clonotype was sampled from an adult with an advanced solid tumor such as melanoma, head and neck, liver or kidney cancer. The DNA of the CDR3 is TGTGCCAGCAGCCTGGGACAGGGCGACACTGAAGCTTTCTTT. Protein sequence: CASSLGQGDTEAFF.